Included here is one T cell receptor (beta chain) sequence, with context. The data stem from a study of technical replicates of blood from several donors. The CDR3 sequence is 14 residues long. The junction had 6 bases not matched to a gene; V was cut back by 7 bases and J by 0 bases. The germline gives CDR1 MNHNS, CDR2 SASEGT. The method was immunoSEQ multiplex PCR; TCRdb's version includes in-frame clones alone and lacks a portion of them. The sample has around 84,000 clones, less than 98% seen once; the top ten hold less than 0.2%. The sample taken for sequencing was T cells isolated from PBMCs. The source of this sequence is a human donor in good health. This sequence joins TRBV6-1 and TRBJ2-7, with 7 bases aligning to TRBD2. CDR3: CASTRGGSSYEQYF. CDR3 sequence (DNA): TGTGCCAGCACTCGCGGGGGTAGCTCCTACGAGCAGTACTTC.